This T cell receptor beta chain was sequenced in a study of shared T cell receptors in the human thymus. Using immunoSEQ multiplex PCR, the repertoire was profiled, and TCRdb retains in-frame clones only, with some absent. The sample includes 640,000 or so clones, about 89% seen only once; the top ten take about 0.0094%. The CDR3 runs 15 residues. V shed 0 bases and J shed 5 bases, with 14 bases lying between them. Per the germline V gene, CDR1 is SGHKS and CDR2 is YYEKEE (reference sequence). This same sample was also taken into another study, of human thymus T cells.

The receptor's source is a boy in the first two years of life with a congenital heart defect. Sequenced material: thymocytes. The chain couples TRBV5-5 to TRBJ1-2, with D unresolved. CDR3 DNA sequence: TGTGCCAGCAGCTTGGAAGCGTCTACCCTTTATGGCTACACCTTC. This sequence encodes CASSLEASTLYGYTF.